This T cell receptor (beta chain) was identified during a study of blood T cells in healthy people across ages. Study overall: Template-switching capture recovered about one barcoded beta molecule per two T cells.

The second PCR ran about 7 to 12 cycles with a sample-barcoded 5' primer and J-beta primers. TCRdb re-called the 5' RACE reads with MiXCR, one entry per CDR3 protein. The data contain about 1.5 million distinct CDR3 sequences, around 40% of them seen just once; the ten biggest clones take up approximately 4%. Notes on the study in general: Estimated diversity, derived from one million T cells, was regarded as an underestimate. A strong correlation was seen between TCR beta diversity and naive T cell percentage.

As for this clonotype: Its target is not known.

Donors ranged from about 6 to 90 years old and were healthy Caucasians in Russia. This TCR was sampled from a woman aged 18-30 years in good health. The material sequenced was blood.

The CDR3 here is CASSVLAGVSDTQYF. For the CDR3, the DNA is TGTGCCAGCAGCGTACTAGCGGGGGTATCCGATACGCAGTATTTT. This chain links TRBV7-3 with TRBJ2-3; TRBD2 matches at 11 bases. The CDR3 has 15 amino acids. From germline, CDR1 is SGHTA and CDR2 FQGTGA. The V and J ends lost 5 bases and 6 bases, in that order; junction bases with no gene match: 7.